This T cell receptor (beta chain) was observed in a study of memory CD4+ T cells and cytomegalovirus serostatus (dated by TCRdb to between 2018 and 2021). Some background on the complete study: The 35 or so healthy Belgian adults in the cohort included 9 who were CMV seropositive and roughly 24 who were CMV seronegative. To replicate a published TCR-based CMV serostatus classifier, the study sequenced CD4+ memory TCRbeta repertoires from a Belgian cohort whose cytomegalovirus serostatus was known.

The Quick-DNA Microprep Kit was used to extract genomic DNA from the sorted cells. Amplification of TCRbeta DNA was done with the immunoSEQ hsTCRbeta kit, following the protocol from the manufacturer. An Illumina MiSeq instrument was used to sequence the TCRbeta libraries. From the authors' description of their analysis: Once out-of-frame sequences had been removed, a few million distinct TCRbeta sequences were left, which works out to an average of approximately 73,000 per individual. Two values were used to score each individual: the count of some 150 previously reported CMV-associated TCRbeta sequences and the total count of productive distinct TCRbeta sequences. A beta-binomial model was reimplemented in Python, and scikit-learn random forests with default parameters were trained on data from the US cohort. Classifier performance on the Belgian cohort was summarized as median AUC with percentile confidence intervals calculated over 10,000 bootstrap iterations. TCRdb holds this immuneACCESS table with in-frame rearrangements only. Some clones are missing; in checked studies, unresolved V genes explain under half, and the rest has no known cause. The V and J calls and clone size are taken from that table; D and trimming were inferred from the DNA. Across this sample there are tens of thousands of clones, with over 65% seen only once. The ten largest clonotypes hold around 2% of the sample.

A FACSAria II was used to sort memory CD4+ T cells, defined as single viable CD3+CD4+CD8-CD45RO+ cells. CMV serostatus was determined with a Roche Elecsys assay detecting serum IgG against CMV pp150, pp28, p38 and p52. Once the samples were thawed, total CD4+ T cells were enriched through positive selection using CD4 magnetic microbeads. The samples came from a separate study whose specific focus was interrogating the CD4+ T cell memory repertoire. Following standard operating procedures, peripheral blood mononuclear cells were isolated and cryopreserved, while serum was kept at -80 degrees C. The staining relied on CD3-PerCP (BW264/56), CD4-APC (RPA-T4), CD45RO-PE (UCHT1) and CD8-Pacific Orange (3B5) antibodies, and Sytox blue was used to exclude non-viable cells. CDR1 and CDR2, looked up from the germline V gene (reference sequence), are LNHDA and SQIVND. Including cysteine and phenylalanine, the CDR3 has 14 amino acids. The DNA shown is the 42-base CDR3, in frame from base 1. Trimming accounts for 5 bases at V and 4 bases at J, while the number of junction bases matched to no gene is 1.

Here is what the overall study found, with its caveats: The original-framework classifier achieved a median bootstrapped AUC of around 0.95 with a 95% CI of 0.76-1.00 on the Belgian cohort. Unlike the original study, which covered naive and memory CD4+ and CD8+ populations, the Belgian study sequenced only CD4+CD45RO+ memory cells. Among the 150 to 200 previously reported CMV-associated TCRbeta sequences, 65 to 85 showed up in the CD4+ memory repertoires, with each one found in between one and five individuals. For CMV serostatus prediction, a median bootstrapped AUC of roughly 0.94 was reached with the original framework, and a median bootstrapped AUC of around 0.89 was reached with a US-trained random forest. Results were interpreted as suggesting that the CMV-associated TCR signature is largely present in the CD4+ memory repertoire.

As regards this clone: Its recognized antigen is unknown. No qualities accompany the bases; no much larger clone lies one base away.

The chain uses TRBV19 and TRBJ1-6; 8 nucleotides in the junction match TRBD1. What was sequenced was memory CD4+ T cells from blood. This clonotype was sampled from an adult in good health and CMV-seronegative. Here is the DNA: TGTGCCAGTAGTGGACAGGGATATAATTCACCCCTCCACTTT. Its translation reads: CASSGQGYNSPLHF.